This is a list of T cell receptor beta chains from one sample in a study of blood T cell repertoires in COVID-19. Clones were sequenced by immunoSEQ multiplex PCR, and TCRdb holds only the in-frame ones, with some missing. The top ten hold around 13% of the sample, which has roughly 200,000 clones, roughly 82% seen once. The sample was peripheral blood. The receptors stem from a human donor in a cohort sampled during active COVID-19. The conserved cysteine and the conserved F or W are not part of the CDR3 here. The order of the fields is CDR3 protein, V gene.

ASSPGQNSLTEAF	TRBV18
SAWSNEQF	TRBV20-1
ASSSGTEYEQY	TRBV5-1
ASSPFEEEKLF	TRBV28
ASSEFSEVLGEQF	TRBV6-4
ASSYMASGKSEQF	TRBV6-2/TRBV6-3
SAKGQGSSYEQY	TRBV29-1
SVRVGDGEQY	TRBV29-1
ATSRGPVVEAGENIQY	TRBV15
ASSQVAGGVDSGNTIY	TRBV4-1
ASSDRGRFGYT	TRBV6-6
ASSWTGYEQY	TRBV7-2
ASSKTQALETQY	TRBV6-5
ASSSLAGDYGYT	TRBV7-6
ASGRDRGNTGELF	TRBV2
ASSRGTDTYEQY	TRBV19
ASSIKTVNEQY	TRBV5-4
ASRPRTSSNTGELF	TRBV28
ASRPSRGRAYEQY	TRBV28
AISESGGLHEQY	TRBV10-3
ATSTRKELYTQY	TRBV24-1
ASSLALPAGFGNTIY	TRBV5-5